The T cell receptor (beta chain) under discussion was sequenced for a study of cytomegalovirus exposure and HLA in healthy donors. Findings and limits, study-wide: Listed as cytomegalovirus-associated were 150 to 200 TCR beta chains. Testing in vitro showed a few CMV-associated chains specific for CMV antigens.

V lost 0 bases to trimming and J lost 7 bases, with 10 bases between them. Germline V gene data show CDR1 as LNHNV and CDR2 as YYDKDF (reference sequence). The CDR3 consists of 14 residues. As for this clone: The target antigen is unknown.

The primer mix had 60 Vbeta and 13 Jbeta primers. Here immunoSEQ multiplex PCR was the method, and the copy in TCRdb shows in-frame clones only, minus some. This sample has some 130,000 clones, with over 60% found just once. V and J are TRBV15 and TRBJ1-5; D is ambiguous. Sequencing input: PBMCs. The TCR was taken from a male donor in good health and CMV-seropositive. The CDR3 DNA reads TGTGCCACCAGCAGAGATTTGGGCAGCCAGCCCCAGCATTTT. Protein product: CATSRDLGSQPQHF.